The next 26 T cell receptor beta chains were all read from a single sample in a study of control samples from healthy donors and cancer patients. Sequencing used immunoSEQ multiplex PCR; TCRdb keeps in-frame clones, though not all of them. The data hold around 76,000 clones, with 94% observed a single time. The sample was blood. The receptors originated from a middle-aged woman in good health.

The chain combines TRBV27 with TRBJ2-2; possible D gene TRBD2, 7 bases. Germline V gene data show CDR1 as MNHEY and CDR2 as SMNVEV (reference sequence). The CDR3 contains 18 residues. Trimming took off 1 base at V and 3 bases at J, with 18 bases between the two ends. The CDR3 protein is CASSLFPTRGADTGELFF. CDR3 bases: TGTGCCAGCAGTTTATTCCCGACTCGGGGGGCAGACACCGGGGAGCTGTTTTTT.

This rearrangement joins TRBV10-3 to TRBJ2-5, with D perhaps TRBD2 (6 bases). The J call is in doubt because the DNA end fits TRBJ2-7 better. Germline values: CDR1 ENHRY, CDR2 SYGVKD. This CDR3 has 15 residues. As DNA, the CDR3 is TGTGCCATCAGTGAGTCGAAAGGGAGGACGGACGAGCAGTACTTC. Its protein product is CAISESKGRTDEQYF.

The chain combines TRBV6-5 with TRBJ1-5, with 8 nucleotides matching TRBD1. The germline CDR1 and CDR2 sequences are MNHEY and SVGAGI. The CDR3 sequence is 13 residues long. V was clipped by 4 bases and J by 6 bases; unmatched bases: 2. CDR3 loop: CASSSDRAQPQHF. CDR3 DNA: TGTGCCAGCAGTTCGGACAGGGCTCAGCCCCAGCATTTT.

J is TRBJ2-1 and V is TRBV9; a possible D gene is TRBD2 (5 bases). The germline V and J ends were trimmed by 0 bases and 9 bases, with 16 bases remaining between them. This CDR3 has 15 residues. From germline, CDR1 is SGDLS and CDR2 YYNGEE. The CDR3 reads CASSVVERRTGEQFF. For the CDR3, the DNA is TGTGCCAGCAGCGTAGTCGAGCGGAGGACGGGTGAGCAGTTCTTC.

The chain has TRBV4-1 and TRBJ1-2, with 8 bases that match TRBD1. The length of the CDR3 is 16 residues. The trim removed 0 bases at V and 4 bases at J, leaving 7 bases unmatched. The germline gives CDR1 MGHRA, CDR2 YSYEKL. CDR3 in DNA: TGCGCCAGCAGCCAAGATGAGGGACAGGCTGGCTATGGCTACACCTTC. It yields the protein CASSQDEGQAGYGYTF.

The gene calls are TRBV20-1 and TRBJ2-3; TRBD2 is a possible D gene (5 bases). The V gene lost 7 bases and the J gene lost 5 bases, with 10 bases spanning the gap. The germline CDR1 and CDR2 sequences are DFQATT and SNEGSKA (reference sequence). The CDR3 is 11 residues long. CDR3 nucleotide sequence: TGCAGTGGCCGAAGCGGAGATACGCAGTATTTT. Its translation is CSGRSGDTQYF.

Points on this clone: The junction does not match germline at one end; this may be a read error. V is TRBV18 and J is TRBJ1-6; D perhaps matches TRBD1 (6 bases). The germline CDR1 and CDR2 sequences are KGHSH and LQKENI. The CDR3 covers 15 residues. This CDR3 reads CASSPRRGAESPLHF. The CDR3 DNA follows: TGTGCCAGCTCCCCACGGAGGGGGGCGGAATCACCCCTCCACTTT.

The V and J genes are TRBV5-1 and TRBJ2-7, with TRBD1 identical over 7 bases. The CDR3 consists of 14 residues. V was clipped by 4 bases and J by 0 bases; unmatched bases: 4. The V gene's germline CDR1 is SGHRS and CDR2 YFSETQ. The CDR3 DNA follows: TGCGCCAGCAGCCCCGGGACAGCCTCCTACGAGCAGTACTTC. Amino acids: CASSPGTASYEQYF. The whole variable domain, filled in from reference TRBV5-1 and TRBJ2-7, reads KAGVTQTPRYLIKTRGQQVTLSCSPISGHRSVSWYQQTPGQGLQFLFEYFSETQRNKGNFPGRFSGRQFSNSRSEMNVSTLELGDSALYLCASSPGTASYEQYFGPGTRLTVT.

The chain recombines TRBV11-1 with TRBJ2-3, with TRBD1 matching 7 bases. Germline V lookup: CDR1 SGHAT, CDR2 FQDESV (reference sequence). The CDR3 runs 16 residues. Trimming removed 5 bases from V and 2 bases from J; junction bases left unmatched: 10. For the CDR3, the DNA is TGTGCCAGCAGCGCTGGGACAGAACCTAACACAGATACGCAGTATTTT. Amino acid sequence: CASSAGTEPNTDTQYF.

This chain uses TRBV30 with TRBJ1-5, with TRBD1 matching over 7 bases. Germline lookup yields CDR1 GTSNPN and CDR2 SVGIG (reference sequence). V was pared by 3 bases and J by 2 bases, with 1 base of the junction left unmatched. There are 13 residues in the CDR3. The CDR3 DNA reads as TGTGCCTGGAGAGGACAGGGCAATCAGCCCCAGCATTTT. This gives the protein CAWRGQGNQPQHF.

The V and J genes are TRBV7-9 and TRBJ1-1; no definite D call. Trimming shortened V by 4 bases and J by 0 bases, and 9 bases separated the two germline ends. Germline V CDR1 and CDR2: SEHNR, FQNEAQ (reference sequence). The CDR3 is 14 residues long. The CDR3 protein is CASSSRRMNTEAFF. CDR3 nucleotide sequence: TGTGCCAGCAGCTCCCGGAGGATGAACACTGAAGCTTTCTTT.

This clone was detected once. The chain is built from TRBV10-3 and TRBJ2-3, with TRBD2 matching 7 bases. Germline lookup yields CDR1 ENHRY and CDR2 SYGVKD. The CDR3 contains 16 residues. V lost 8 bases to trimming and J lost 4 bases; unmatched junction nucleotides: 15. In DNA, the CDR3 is TGTGCCATCTTTGGGGGAGGGGACTTCGGGGCAGATACGCAGTATTTT. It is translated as CAIFGGGDFGADTQYF.

CDR3 DNA sequence: TGCAGCGCCGCGGGGCGGGGGGCTGAAGAGACCCAGTACTTC. It codes for CSAAGRGAEETQYF. The V and J genes are TRBV29-1 and TRBJ2-5; 8 nucleotides match TRBD2. This CDR3 is built from 14 residues. Germline assignment: CDR1 SQVTM and CDR2 ANQGSEA. Trimming cost V 7 bases and J 3 bases; bases outside gene matches: 10.

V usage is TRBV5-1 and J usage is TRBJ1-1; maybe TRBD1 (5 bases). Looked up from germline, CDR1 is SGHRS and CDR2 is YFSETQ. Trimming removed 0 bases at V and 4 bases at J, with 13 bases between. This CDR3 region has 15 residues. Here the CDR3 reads CASSLGAGPSTEAFF. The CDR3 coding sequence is TGCGCCAGCAGCTTGGGGGCAGGGCCCAGCACTGAAGCTTTCTTT.

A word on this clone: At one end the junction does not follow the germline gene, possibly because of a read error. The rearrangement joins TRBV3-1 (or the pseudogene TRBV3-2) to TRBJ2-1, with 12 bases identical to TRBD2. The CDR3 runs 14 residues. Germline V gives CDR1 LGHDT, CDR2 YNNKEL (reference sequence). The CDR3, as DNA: TGTGCCAGCAGCCAAGGGACTAGCGGGAAACTGGAGATCTTC. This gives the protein CASSQGTSGKLEIF.

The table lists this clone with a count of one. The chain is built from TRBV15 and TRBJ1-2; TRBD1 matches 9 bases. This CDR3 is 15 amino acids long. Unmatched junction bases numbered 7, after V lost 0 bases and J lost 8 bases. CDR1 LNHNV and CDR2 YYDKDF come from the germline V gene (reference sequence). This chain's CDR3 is CATSREDRGPEGYTF. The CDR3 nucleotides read TGTGCCACCAGCAGAGAGGACAGGGGCCCGGAGGGCTACACCTTC.

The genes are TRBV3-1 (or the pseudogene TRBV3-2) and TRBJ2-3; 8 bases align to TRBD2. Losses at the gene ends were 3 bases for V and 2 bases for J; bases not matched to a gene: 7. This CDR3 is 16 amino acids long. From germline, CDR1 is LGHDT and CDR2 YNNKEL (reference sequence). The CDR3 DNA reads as TGTGCCAGCAGCCAGGGGACTAGTCCGACCACAGATACGCAGTATTTT. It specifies CASSQGTSPTTDTQYF.

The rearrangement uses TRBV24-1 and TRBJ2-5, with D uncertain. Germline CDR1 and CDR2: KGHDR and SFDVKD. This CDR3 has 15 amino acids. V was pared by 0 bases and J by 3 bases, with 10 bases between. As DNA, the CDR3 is TGTGCCACCAGTGATTTGGGGCAATCGGAAGAGACCCAGTACTTC. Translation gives CATSDLGQSEETQYF.

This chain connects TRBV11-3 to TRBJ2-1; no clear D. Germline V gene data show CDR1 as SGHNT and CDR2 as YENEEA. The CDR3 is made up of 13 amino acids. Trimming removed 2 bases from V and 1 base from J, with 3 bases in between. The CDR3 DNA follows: TGTGCCAGCAGCTTAAATTCCTACAATGAGCAGTTCTTC. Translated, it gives CASSLNSYNEQFF.

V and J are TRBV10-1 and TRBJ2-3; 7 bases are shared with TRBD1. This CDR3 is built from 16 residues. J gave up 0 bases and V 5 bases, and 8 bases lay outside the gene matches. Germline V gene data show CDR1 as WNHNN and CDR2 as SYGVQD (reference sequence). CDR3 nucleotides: TGCGCCAGCAGTCCAATGGGACAGACAAGCACAGATACGCAGTATTTT. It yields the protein CASSPMGQTSTDTQYF.

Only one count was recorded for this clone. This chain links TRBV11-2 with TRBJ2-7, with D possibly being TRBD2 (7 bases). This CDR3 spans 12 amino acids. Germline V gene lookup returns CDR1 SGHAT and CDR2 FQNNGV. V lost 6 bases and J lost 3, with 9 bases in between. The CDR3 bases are TGTGCCAGCAGAGGGGGGGGCTACGAGCAGTACTTC. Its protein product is CASRGGGYEQYF.

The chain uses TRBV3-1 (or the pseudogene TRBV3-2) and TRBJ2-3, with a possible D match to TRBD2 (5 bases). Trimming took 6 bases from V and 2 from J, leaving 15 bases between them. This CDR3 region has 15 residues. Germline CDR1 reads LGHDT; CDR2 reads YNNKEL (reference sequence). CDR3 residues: CASSPSGGFTDTQYF. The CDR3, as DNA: TGTGCCAGCAGTCCGTCAGGCGGGTTCACAGATACGCAGTATTTT.

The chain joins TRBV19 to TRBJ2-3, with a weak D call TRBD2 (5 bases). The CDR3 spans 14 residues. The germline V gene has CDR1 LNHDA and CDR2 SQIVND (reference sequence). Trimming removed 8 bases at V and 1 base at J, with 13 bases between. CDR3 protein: CASHTSGRTDTQYF. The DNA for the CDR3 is TGTGCCAGTCATACTAGTGGACGCACAGATACGCAGTATTTT. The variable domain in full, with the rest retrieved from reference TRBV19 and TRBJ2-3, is DGGITQSPKYLFRKEGQNVTLSCEQNLNHDAMYWYRQDPGQGLRLIYYSQIVNDFQKGDIAEGYSVSREKKESFPLTVTSAQKNPTAFYLCASHTSGRTDTQYFGPGTRLTVL.

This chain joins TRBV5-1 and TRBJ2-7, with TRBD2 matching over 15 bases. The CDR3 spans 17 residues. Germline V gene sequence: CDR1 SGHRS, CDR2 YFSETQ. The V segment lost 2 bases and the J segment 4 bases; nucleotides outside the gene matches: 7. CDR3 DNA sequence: TGCGCCAGCAGCTTAGGTGGGACTAGCGGGGGGCTTTACGAGCAGTACTTC. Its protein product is CASSLGGTSGGLYEQYF.

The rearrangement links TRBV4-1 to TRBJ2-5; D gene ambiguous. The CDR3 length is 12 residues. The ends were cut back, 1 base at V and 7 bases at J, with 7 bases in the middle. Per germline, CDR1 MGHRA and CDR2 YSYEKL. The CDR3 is CASSQVLGTQYF. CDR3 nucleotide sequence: TGCGCCAGCAGCCAAGTCCTAGGGACCCAGTACTTC.

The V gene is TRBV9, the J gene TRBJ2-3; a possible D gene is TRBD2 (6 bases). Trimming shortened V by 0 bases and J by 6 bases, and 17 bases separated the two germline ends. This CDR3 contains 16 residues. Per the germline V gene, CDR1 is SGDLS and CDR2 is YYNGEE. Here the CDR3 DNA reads TGTGCCAGCAGCGTAGGGGGACTGGGGATTCAGGATACGCAGTATTTT. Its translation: CASSVGGLGIQDTQYF.